This passage covers 16 T cell receptor beta chains from one sample sequenced in a study of T cells after yellow fever vaccination. MiXCR, applied by TCRdb to the 5' RACE reads, yields one record per CDR3 protein. The sample carries fewer than 450,000 distinct CDR3 sequences, roughly 8.4% recorded once. Sequencing used PBMCs, obtained approximately 40 days after the first yellow fever vaccination. These receptors came from a man aged 18 to 29 who received the YFV17D yellow fever vaccine.

V gene TRBV6-2 or TRBV6-3 combines with J gene TRBJ2-3; D remains unclear. The germline CDR1 and CDR2 sequences are MNHEY and SVGEGT. The CDR3 covers 14 residues. Between the trimmed V and J ends, which lost 7 bases and 1 base, there was a span of 12 bases. In nucleotides, the CDR3 is TGTGCCAGCACCCCCCACGCAGGCACAGATACGCAGTATTTT. Protein sequence: CASTPHAGTDTQYF.

The rearrangement joins TRBV3-1 to TRBJ2-1, with D hard to call. CDR1 is LGHDT and CDR2 is YNNKEL in the germline V gene (reference sequence). V was pared by 1 base and J by 12 bases, with 13 bases between. This CDR3 is 13 amino acids long. The CDR3 here is CASSQAIDLGQFF. CDR3 bases: TGTGCCAGCAGCCAAGCCATAGACCTCGGGCAGTTCTTC.

V is TRBV5-1 and J is TRBJ1-1; D might be TRBD1 (5 bases). V dropped 0 bases and J dropped 6 bases, with 18 bases sitting between them. The CDR3 loop spans 16 amino acids. Germline CDR1 SGHRS, CDR2 YFSETQ. DNA of the CDR3: TGCGCCAGCAGCTTGGCCCTAGCGGGGACCGGGGCTGAAGCTTTCTTT. This gives the protein CASSLALAGTGAEAFF.

Comments on this clonotype: One junction end disagrees with the germline gene, perhaps due to a read error. The chain uses TRBV28 and TRBJ2-1; D possibly matches TRBD1 or TRBD2 (5 bases each). The germline V gene has CDR1 MDHEN and CDR2 SYDVKM. This CDR3 comprises 18 residues. Here the CDR3 DNA reads TGTGTCAGCAGTTTATTCCGGACACGGGGTCTGGTCTACAATGAGCAGTTCTTC. Amino acid sequence: CVSSLFRTRGLVYNEQFF.

This clonotype has more than one count but fewer than ten. The chain recombines TRBV5-4 with TRBJ1-1, with D tentatively TRBD1 (6 bases). Trimming cost V 4 bases and J 2 bases, with 15 bases left between them. Per the germline V gene, CDR1 is SGHNT and CDR2 is YYREEE (reference sequence). This CDR3 comprises 15 residues. The CDR3 loop reads CASSETGTTNTEAFF. DNA of the CDR3: TGTGCCAGCAGCGAAACCGGGACAACAAACACTGAAGCTTTCTTT.

This clonotype was seen at least ten times. V usage is TRBV7-2 and J usage is TRBJ2-3, with 11 bases identical to TRBD2. J lost 4 bases, V lost 1 base, and 4 bases had no gene match. Germline V gene lookup returns CDR1 SGHTA and CDR2 FQGNSA. This CDR3 region has 16 residues. The CDR3 here is CASSLGLAGGSDTQYF. CDR3 DNA sequence: TGTGCCAGCAGCTTAGGGCTAGCGGGGGGTTCAGATACGCAGTATTTT.

This clonotype was recorded many times. The rearrangement joins TRBV5-6 to TRBJ2-5, with TRBD2 matching over 9 bases. Germline V gene sequence: CDR1 SGHDT, CDR2 YYEEEE. With V trimmed by 2 bases and J by 5 bases, 7 bases remained unmatched. The CDR3 runs to 15 residues. CDR3 DNA: TGTGCCAGCAGCTTCGAGTCTAGCGGGGCGGAGACCCAGTACTTC. This sequence encodes CASSFESSGAETQYF.

The sample holds many counts of this clonotype. The chain combines TRBV20-1 with TRBJ2-1; D is possibly TRBD2 (6 bases). The germline gives CDR1 DFQATT, CDR2 SNEGSKA (reference sequence). The CDR3 loop spans 15 amino acids. The V gene lost 6 bases and the J gene lost 3 bases, with 18 bases spanning the gap. CDR3 nucleotides: TGCAGTGCATTCGGTCTCGGGGGTGTCTACAATGAGCAGTTCTTC. Translation gives CSAFGLGGVYNEQFF.

A remark on this clonotype: At one end the junction does not follow the germline gene, possibly because of a read error. The V gene is TRBV7-7, the J gene TRBJ1-1; no clear D gene. Germline V gene sequence: CDR1 SSHAT, CDR2 FNYEAQ (reference sequence). The CDR3 sequence is 13 residues long. CDR3 sequence (DNA): TGTGCTAGCAGCGAGACACCGAACACTGAAGCTTTCTTT. Protein product: CASSETPNTEAFF.

There are a few counts of this clonotype. The chain joins TRBV27 to TRBJ2-3; D ambiguous. The germline V and J ends were trimmed by 2 bases and 4 bases, with 16 bases remaining between them. The CDR3 spans 16 residues. The germline CDR1 and CDR2 sequences are MNHEY and SMNVEV (reference sequence). This CDR3 reads CASSLIWATDADTQYF. In DNA, the CDR3 is TGTGCCAGCAGTTTAATTTGGGCCACGGACGCAGATACGCAGTATTTT.

This chain links TRBV4-3 with TRBJ1-2; D remains ambiguous. The CDR3 contains 16 residues. Germline loops: CDR1 LGHNA, CDR2 YSLEER. Trimming shortened V by 3 bases and J by 5 bases, and 19 bases separated the two germline ends. Written as DNA, the CDR3 is TGCGCCAGCAGCCACCCAAGTGGGCTCAGCAATTATGGCTACACCTTC. The encoded protein is CASSHPSGLSNYGYTF.

This clonotype was seen more than once but under ten times. The chain links TRBV6-5 to TRBJ2-2; D ambiguous. The CDR3 sequence is 12 residues long. Germline CDR1 and CDR2: MNHEY and SVGAGI. Deletions cut 2 bases from V and 5 bases from J, with 3 bases between. This chain's CDR3 is CASSYDTGELFF. CDR3 DNA: TGTGCCAGCAGTTACGATACCGGGGAGCTGTTTTTT.

The V call is TRBV7-8, the J call TRBJ2-7, with D tentatively TRBD1 or TRBD2 (5 bases each). CDR3 length: 14 amino acids. Germline V lookup: CDR1 SGHVS, CDR2 FQNEAQ. Trimming stripped 0 bases from V and 3 bases from J, with 9 bases between. The CDR3 sequence is CASSLAGTFYEQYF. The CDR3 DNA follows: TGTGCCAGCAGCTTAGCGGGGACCTTCTACGAGCAGTACTTC.

The rearrangement uses TRBV7-2 and TRBJ1-1; possible D gene TRBD1, 6 bases. This CDR3 contains 14 residues. Between the trimmed V and J ends, which lost 5 bases and 5 bases, there was a span of 15 bases. Germline loops: CDR1 SGHTA, CDR2 FQGNSA. The DNA for the CDR3 is TGTGCCAGCAGCCCTCGACAGGCTGAGACTGAAGCTTTCTTT. This encodes CASSPRQAETEAFF. Together with reference TRBV7-2 and TRBJ1-1, the CDR3 gives the full variable domain: GAGVSQSPSNKVTEKGKDVELRCDPISGHTALYWYRQSLGQGLEFLIYFQGNSAPDKSGLPSDRFSAERTGGSVSTLTIQRTQQEDSAVYLCASSPRQAETEAFFGQGTRLTVV.

The chain uses TRBV5-6 and TRBJ1-6; D perhaps matches TRBD1 (5 bases). The CDR3 loop spans 15 amino acids. CDR1 SGHDT and CDR2 YYEEEE come from the germline V gene. Trimming took off 1 base at V and 10 bases at J, with 15 bases between the two ends. CDR3 region: CASSLFGALYSPLHF. DNA of the CDR3: TGTGCCAGCAGCTTGTTCGGGGCCCTTTACTCACCCCTCCACTTT. The whole variable domain, filled in from reference TRBV5-6 and TRBJ1-6, reads DAGVTQSPTHLIKTRGQQVTLRCSPKSGHDTVSWYQQALGQGPQFIFQYYEEEERQRGNFPDRFSGHQFPNYSSELNVNALLLGDSALYLCASSLFGALYSPLHFGNGTRLTVT.

CDR3 region: CASSLGYGHPGEQYV. CDR3 nucleotide sequence: TGTGCCAGCAGCTTAGGGTATGGGCACCCAGGCGAGCAGTACGTC. The gene calls are TRBV7-2 and TRBJ2-7; D ambiguous. The CDR3 sequence is 15 residues long. Trimming pared 1 base from V and 6 bases from J, leaving 16 bases between. Germline V gives CDR1 SGHTA, CDR2 FQGNSA.